Listed below are T cell receptor beta chains from one sample, sequenced in a study. TCRdb processed the 5' RACE reads anew with MiXCR; each CDR3 protein has one entry. The data show about 54,000 distinct CDR3 sequences, roughly 15% seen once. Sequenced sample: naive CD4+ T cells sorted from blood. Source of these receptors: a female donor with breast cancer. The CDR3 runs from the conserved cysteine through the conserved F or W. D genes are given only for firm matches. Expanded clones are given a class, and other clones once, few, many or no size at all.

V gene: TRBV18
J gene: TRBJ2-7
D gene: -
clone size: few
CDR3 DNA: TGTGCCAGCTCACCACGGGTAAACACCTACGAGCAGTACTTC
CDR3 protein: CASSPRVNTYEQYF

V gene: TRBV9
J gene: TRBJ2-1
D gene: TRBD2
clone size: medium-sized
CDR3 DNA: TGTGCCAGCAGCCCTACTAGCGGTCTCTACAATGAGCAGTTCTTC
CDR3 protein: CASSPTSGLYNEQFF

V gene: TRBV5-1
J gene: TRBJ2-1
D gene: -
clone size: many
CDR3 DNA: TGCGCCAGCAGCTTGCCCAGGGGAGGTGAGCAGTTCTTC
CDR3 protein: CASSLPRGGEQFF

V gene: TRBV7-3
J gene: TRBJ2-3
D gene: -
clone size: many
CDR3 DNA: TGTGCCAGCAGCCTTGACCCTAGCACAGATACGCAGTATTTT
CDR3 protein: CASSLDPSTDTQYF

V gene: TRBV6-6
J gene: TRBJ1-1
D gene: TRBD1
clone size: many
CDR3 DNA: TGTGCCAGCAGGGACAGGAACTCAGCTGAAGCTTTCTTT
CDR3 protein: CASRDRNSAEAFF

V gene: TRBV5-1
J gene: TRBJ2-1
D gene: TRBD2
clone size: -
CDR3 DNA: TGCGCCAGCAGCCTAGCGGACCCCGTACAGAATGAGCAGTTCTTC
CDR3 protein: CASSLADPVQNEQFF

V gene: TRBV12-3/TRBV12-4
J gene: TRBJ1-1
D gene: -
clone size: few
CDR3 DNA: TGTGCCAGCTCAAAGGAGACCATGAACACTGGAGCTTTCTTT
CDR3 protein: CASSKETMNTGAFF

V gene: TRBV4-1
J gene: TRBJ2-1
D gene: TRBD2
clone size: -
CDR3 DNA: TGCGCCAGCAGCCAGACTAGCGGGAGTTTCTATGAGCAGTTCTTC
CDR3 protein: CASSQTSGSFYEQFF

V gene: TRBV5-1
J gene: TRBJ2-4
D gene: -
clone size: -
CDR3 DNA: TGCGCCAGCAGCTACGACATGAGAAACAGTCAGTACTTC
CDR3 protein: CASSYDMRNSQYF

V gene: TRBV7-2
J gene: TRBJ1-2
D gene: -
clone size: -
CDR3 DNA: TGTGCCAGCAGCGTCCGGGACACCGAACTCAATGGCTACACCTTC
CDR3 protein: CASSVRDTELNGYTF

V gene: TRBV12-3/TRBV12-4
J gene: TRBJ2-6
D gene: -
clone size: -
CDR3 DNA: TGTGCCAGCAGCGATCGCCGACGGGGGCTGAGTGGGGCCAACGTCCTGACTTTC
CDR3 protein: CASSDRRRGLSGANVLTF

V gene: TRBV6-6
J gene: TRBJ2-7
D gene: TRBD1
clone size: -
CDR3 DNA: TGTGCCAGCAGTGAGGACAGGGGTTACGAGCAGTACTTC
CDR3 protein: CASSEDRGYEQYF

V gene: TRBV20-1
J gene: TRBJ2-1
D gene: TRBD2
clone size: many
CDR3 DNA: TGCAGCTCTAGCGGGAGAATCTACAATGAGCAGTTCTTC
CDR3 protein: CSSSGRIYNEQFF

V gene: TRBV7-6
J gene: TRBJ2-2
D gene: TRBD2
clone size: -
CDR3 DNA: TGTGCCAGCCGACCGGGACTAGCGGGATCCGGGGAGCTGTTTTTT
CDR3 protein: CASRPGLAGSGELFF

V gene: TRBV20-1
J gene: TRBJ1-2
D gene: -
clone size: few
CDR3 DNA: TGCAGTGCTAGCCCCGATGAAGCTAACTATGGCTACACCTTC
CDR3 protein: CSASPDEANYGYTF

V gene: TRBV6-5
J gene: TRBJ1-2
D gene: -
clone size: few
CDR3 DNA: TGTGCCAGCAGCGAAACAAATAACTATGGCTACACCTTC
CDR3 protein: CASSETNNYGYTF

V gene: TRBV5-1
J gene: TRBJ2-1
D gene: TRBD2
clone size: -
CDR3 DNA: TGCGCCAGCAGGGTAACGGGGACTAGCCGGTCCAATGAGCAGTTCTTC
CDR3 protein: CASRVTGTSRSNEQFF

V gene: TRBV6-1
J gene: TRBJ2-7
D gene: -
clone size: -
CDR3 DNA: TGTGCCAGCAGCGTAGCTCAGCTCCTCTCCGGGGAGCAGTACTTC
CDR3 protein: CASSVAQLLSGEQYF

V gene: TRBV20-1
J gene: TRBJ2-1
D gene: TRBD2
clone size: -
CDR3 DNA: TGCAGTGCTAGAGTGGCGGGGGGGTGGGCTGAGCAGTTCTTC
CDR3 protein: CSARVAGGWAEQFF

V gene: TRBV30
J gene: TRBJ1-1
D gene: -
clone size: few
CDR3 DNA: TGTGCCTGGAGTGGACAGCCCAGAGAAGCTTTCTTT
CDR3 protein: CAWSGQPREAFF

V gene: TRBV5-1
J gene: TRBJ2-2
D gene: -
clone size: -
CDR3 DNA: TGCGCCAGCAGCCCTTCAGAAACAGGTGAAACCGGGGAGCTGTTTTTT
CDR3 protein: CASSPSETGETGELFF

V gene: TRBV7-9
J gene: TRBJ1-6
D gene: -
clone size: -
CDR3 DNA: TGTGCCATCGACATCAGGGGCCGGTCACCCCTCCACTTT
CDR3 protein: CAIDIRGRSPLHF

V gene: TRBV9
J gene: TRBJ2-3
D gene: -
clone size: few
CDR3 DNA: TGTGCCAGCAGTCCCAGCCCATCGGCTAGCACAGATACGCAGTATTTT
CDR3 protein: CASSPSPSASTDTQYF

V gene: TRBV20-1
J gene: TRBJ1-1
D gene: TRBD1
clone size: few
CDR3 DNA: TGCAGTGCTAGAGGTTGGACAGGGAACACTGAAGCTTTCTTT
CDR3 protein: CSARGWTGNTEAFF

V gene: TRBV5-1
J gene: TRBJ1-1
D gene: -
clone size: many
CDR3 DNA: TGCGCCAGCAGCTTGGATGGGTGGAACACTGAAGCTTTCTTT
CDR3 protein: CASSLDGWNTEAFF

V gene: TRBV6-1
J gene: TRBJ2-1
D gene: TRBD1
clone size: few
CDR3 DNA: TGTGCCAGCAGTCCCAGCCCCCCTGGGGGGACAGGGGGCTTAGATGAGCAGTTCTTC
CDR3 protein: CASSPSPPGGTGGLDEQFF

V gene: TRBV7-9
J gene: TRBJ1-2
D gene: -
clone size: few
CDR3 DNA: TGTGCCAGCAGCTTAGACGGGTGGGATCCCTATGGCTACACCTTC
CDR3 protein: CASSLDGWDPYGYTF

V gene: TRBV20-1
J gene: TRBJ1-2
D gene: -
clone size: many
CDR3 DNA: TGCAGTGCTAGACCGAGACACAGGTCTGTTGGCTACACCTTC
CDR3 protein: CSARPRHRSVGYTF

V gene: TRBV12-3/TRBV12-4
J gene: TRBJ2-5
D gene: -
clone size: -
CDR3 DNA: TGTGCCAGCAGTTTATCGATGCAAGAGACCCAGTACTTC
CDR3 protein: CASSLSMQETQYF

V gene: TRBV7-9
J gene: TRBJ2-3
D gene: -
clone size: -
CDR3 DNA: TGTGCCAGTATGGGGGCAACAGATACGCAGTATTTT
CDR3 protein: CASMGATDTQYF

V gene: TRBV4-2
J gene: TRBJ2-2
D gene: -
clone size: many
CDR3 DNA: TGTGCCAGCAGCCAAGTCCCCGTCGGGGAGCTGTTTTTT
CDR3 protein: CASSQVPVGELFF

V gene: TRBV7-2
J gene: TRBJ1-2
D gene: TRBD1
clone size: -
CDR3 DNA: TGTGCCAGCAGCTCCCGGGACAGGGCTTGGCGAGGCTACACCTTC
CDR3 protein: CASSSRDRAWRGYTF

V gene: TRBV20-1
J gene: TRBJ1-1
D gene: TRBD1
clone size: few
CDR3 DNA: TGCAGTGCCCGTAAAGGACAGGGTTGGGCTTTCTTT
CDR3 protein: CSARKGQGWAFF

V gene: TRBV6-5
J gene: TRBJ2-2
D gene: TRBD2
clone size: -
CDR3 DNA: TGTGCCAGCATTATAGGGACTAGCGGGAGAAGGGGCGGGGAGCTGTTTTTT
CDR3 protein: CASIIGTSGRRGGELFF

V gene: TRBV5-6
J gene: TRBJ1-1
D gene: -
clone size: many
CDR3 DNA: TGTGCCAGCAGCCCGGGACCGCTGAACACTGAAGCTTTCTTT
CDR3 protein: CASSPGPLNTEAFF

V gene: TRBV9
J gene: TRBJ1-1
D gene: -
clone size: -
CDR3 DNA: TGTGCCAGCAGTGTAACAGGGTTGACTGAAGCTTTCTTT
CDR3 protein: CASSVTGLTEAFF

V gene: TRBV5-1
J gene: TRBJ1-1
D gene: TRBD1
clone size: many
CDR3 DNA: TGCGCCAGCTTCGGACAGGCCGGAGGGACTGAAGCTTTCTTT
CDR3 protein: CASFGQAGGTEAFF

V gene: TRBV18
J gene: TRBJ2-7
D gene: -
clone size: few
CDR3 DNA: TGTGCCAGCTCACCACGGGATGACGAGCAGTACTTC
CDR3 protein: CASSPRDDEQYF

V gene: TRBV5-1
J gene: TRBJ2-3
D gene: -
clone size: many
CDR3 DNA: TGCGCCAGCAGAGAGGGGCCTAGCACAGATACGCAGTATTTT
CDR3 protein: CASREGPSTDTQYF

V gene: TRBV29-1
J gene: TRBJ2-7
D gene: TRBD1
clone size: -
CDR3 DNA: TGCAGCGTTGAGGGACAGGGGAACTACGAGCAGTACTTC
CDR3 protein: CSVEGQGNYEQYF

V gene: TRBV9
J gene: TRBJ1-1
D gene: -
clone size: many
CDR3 DNA: TGTGCCAGCAGCGTAGCTGGCCAGGGTAGGACTGAAGCTTTCTTT
CDR3 protein: CASSVAGQGRTEAFF

V gene: TRBV6-6
J gene: TRBJ2-2
D gene: -
clone size: few
CDR3 DNA: TGTGCCAGCAGTTACGGCCGAGGGGGGTCCGGGGAGCTGTTTTTT
CDR3 protein: CASSYGRGGSGELFF